Included here is one TCR beta chain sequence, with context. Its antigen remains unknown. The V and J ends lost 0 bases and 1 base, in that order; junction bases with no gene match: 0. CDR1 and CDR2 from the germline V gene are SGDLS and YYNGEE. The CDR3 runs 15 residues. The repertoire was sequenced with immunoSEQ multiplex PCR; TCRdb's copy has only in-frame clones and lacks some. The sample lists over 90,000 clones, over 85% occurring once. The data stem from a study of cytomegalovirus exposure and HLA in healthy donors. Study details: The approximately 120 validation repertoires used the same platform as the 500 to 700 first-cohort repertoires, a later analysis reported. Study-wide points: The study designated 150 to 200 TCR beta chains cytomegalovirus-associated. First-cohort TCR clusters tended to co-occur in the 120 or so validation repertoires, a later analysis found.

Separate from the roughly 670-subject first cohort, the roughly 110-subject validation cohort was the one that the donors belonged to. The receptor was derived from a woman in her late teens or twenties in good health and CMV-seronegative. The rearrangement links TRBV9 to TRBJ2-2; TRBD1 matches 7 bases. The sample was PBMCs. In DNA, the CDR3 is TGTGCCAGCAGCGTAGGACAGGGGAACACCGGGGAGCTGTTTTTT. Translation: CASSVGQGNTGELFF.